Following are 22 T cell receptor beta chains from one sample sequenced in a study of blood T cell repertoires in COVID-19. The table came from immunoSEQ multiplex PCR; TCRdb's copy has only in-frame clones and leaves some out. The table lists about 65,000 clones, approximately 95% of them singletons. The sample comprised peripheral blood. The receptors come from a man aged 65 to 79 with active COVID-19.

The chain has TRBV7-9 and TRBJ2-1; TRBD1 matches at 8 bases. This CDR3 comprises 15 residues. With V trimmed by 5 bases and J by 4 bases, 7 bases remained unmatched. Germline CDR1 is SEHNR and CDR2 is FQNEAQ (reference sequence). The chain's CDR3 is CASSPGQGVYNEQFF. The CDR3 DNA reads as TGTGCCAGCAGCCCAGGACAGGGAGTTTACAATGAGCAGTTCTTC.

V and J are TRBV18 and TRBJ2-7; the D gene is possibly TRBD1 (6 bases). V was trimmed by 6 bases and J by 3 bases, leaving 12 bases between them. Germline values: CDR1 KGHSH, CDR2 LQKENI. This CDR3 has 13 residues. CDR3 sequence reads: CASSQGQGYEQYF. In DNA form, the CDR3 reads TGTGCCAGCTCCCAGGGGCAGGGCTACGAGCAGTACTTC.

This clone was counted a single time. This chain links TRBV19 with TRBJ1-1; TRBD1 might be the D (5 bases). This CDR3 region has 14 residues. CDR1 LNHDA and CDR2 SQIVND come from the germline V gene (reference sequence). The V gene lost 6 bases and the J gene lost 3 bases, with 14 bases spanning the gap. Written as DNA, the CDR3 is TGTGCCAGTAGCGTCAGGGCGAAAGACACTGAAGCTTTCTTT. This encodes CASSVRAKDTEAFF.

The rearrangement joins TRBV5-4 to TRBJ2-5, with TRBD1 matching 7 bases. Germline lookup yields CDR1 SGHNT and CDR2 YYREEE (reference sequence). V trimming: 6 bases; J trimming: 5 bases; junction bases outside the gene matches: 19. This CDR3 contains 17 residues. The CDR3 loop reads CASTTASRRGPEETQYF. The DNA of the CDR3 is TGTGCCAGCACTACCGCGTCCCGTAGGGGGCCCGAGGAGACCCAGTACTTC.

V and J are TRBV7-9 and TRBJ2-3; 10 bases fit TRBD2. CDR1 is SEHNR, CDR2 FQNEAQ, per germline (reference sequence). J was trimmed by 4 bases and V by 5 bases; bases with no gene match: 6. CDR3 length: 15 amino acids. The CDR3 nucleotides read TGTGCCAGCAGCCACGGGACTAGCGTCCCAGATACGCAGTATTTT. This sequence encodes CASSHGTSVPDTQYF. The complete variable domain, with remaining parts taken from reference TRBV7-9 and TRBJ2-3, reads DTGVSQNPRHKITKRGQNVTFRCDPISEHNRLYWYRQTLGQGPEFLTYFQNEAQLEKSRLLSDRFSAERPKGSFSTLEIQRTEQGDSAMYLCASSHGTSVPDTQYFGPGTRLTVL.

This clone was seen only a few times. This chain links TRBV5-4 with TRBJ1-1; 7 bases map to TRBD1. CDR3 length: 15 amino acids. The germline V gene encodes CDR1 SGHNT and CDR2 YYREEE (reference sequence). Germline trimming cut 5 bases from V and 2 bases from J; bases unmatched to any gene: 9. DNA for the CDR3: TGTGCCAGCAGAACCTTCGACAGGGACAACACTGAAGCTTTCTTT. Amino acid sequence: CASRTFDRDNTEAFF. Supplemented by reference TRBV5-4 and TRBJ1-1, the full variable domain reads ETGVTQSPTHLIKTRGQQVTLRCSSQSGHNTVSWYQQALGQGPQFIFQYYREEENGRGNFPPRFSGLQFPNYSSELNVNALELDDSALYLCASRTFDRDNTEAFFGQGTRLTVV.

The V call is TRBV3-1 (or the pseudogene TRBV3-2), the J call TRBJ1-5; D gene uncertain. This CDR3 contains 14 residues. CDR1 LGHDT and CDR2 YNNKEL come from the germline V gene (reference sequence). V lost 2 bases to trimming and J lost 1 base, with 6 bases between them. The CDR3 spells CASSQTRSNQPQHF. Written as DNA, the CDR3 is TGTGCCAGCAGCCAAACCCGGAGCAATCAGCCCCAGCATTTT.

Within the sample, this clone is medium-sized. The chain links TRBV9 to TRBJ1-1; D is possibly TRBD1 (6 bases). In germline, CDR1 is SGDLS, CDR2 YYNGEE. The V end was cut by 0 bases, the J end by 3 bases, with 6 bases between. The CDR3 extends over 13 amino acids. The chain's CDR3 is CASSVGQDTEAFF. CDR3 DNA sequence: TGTGCCAGCAGCGTAGGACAGGACACTGAAGCTTTCTTT.

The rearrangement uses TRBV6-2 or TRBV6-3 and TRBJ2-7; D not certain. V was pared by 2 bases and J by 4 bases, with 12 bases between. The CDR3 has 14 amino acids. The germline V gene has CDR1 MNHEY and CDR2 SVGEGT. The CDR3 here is CASSYGTRHYEQYF. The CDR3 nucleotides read TGTGCCAGCAGTTACGGTACGCGGCATTACGAGCAGTACTTC.

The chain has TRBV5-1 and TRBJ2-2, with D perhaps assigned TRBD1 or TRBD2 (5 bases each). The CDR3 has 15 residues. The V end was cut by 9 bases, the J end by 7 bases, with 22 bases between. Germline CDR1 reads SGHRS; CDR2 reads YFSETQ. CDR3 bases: TGCGCCACCAGAGGGGTCCGAGAGGCTATCGGGGAGCTGTTTTTT. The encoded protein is CATRGVREAIGELFF.

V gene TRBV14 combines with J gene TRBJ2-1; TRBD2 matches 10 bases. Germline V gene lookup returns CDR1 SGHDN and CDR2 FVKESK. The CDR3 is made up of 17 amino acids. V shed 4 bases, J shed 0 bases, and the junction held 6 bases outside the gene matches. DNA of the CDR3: TGTGCCAGCAGCCTGTTAGCGGGGGGTTCCTCCTACAATGAGCAGTTCTTC. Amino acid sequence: CASSLLAGGSSYNEQFF.

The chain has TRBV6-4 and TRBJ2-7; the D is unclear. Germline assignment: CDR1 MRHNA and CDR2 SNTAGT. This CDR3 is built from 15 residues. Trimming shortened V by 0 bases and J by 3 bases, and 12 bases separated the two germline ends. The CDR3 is CASSDSYYNSYEQYF. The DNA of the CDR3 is TGTGCCAGCAGTGACTCGTATTATAACAGCTACGAGCAGTACTTC.

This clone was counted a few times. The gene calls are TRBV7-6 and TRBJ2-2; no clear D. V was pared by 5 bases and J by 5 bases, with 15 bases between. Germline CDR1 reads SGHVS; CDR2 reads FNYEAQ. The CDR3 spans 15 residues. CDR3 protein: CASSPNTVSTGELFF. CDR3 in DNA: TGTGCCAGCAGCCCCAACACCGTCTCGACCGGGGAGCTGTTTTTT.

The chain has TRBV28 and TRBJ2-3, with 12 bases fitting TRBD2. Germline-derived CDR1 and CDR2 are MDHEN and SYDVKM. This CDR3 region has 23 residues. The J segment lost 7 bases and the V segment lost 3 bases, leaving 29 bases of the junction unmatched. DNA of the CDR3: TGTGCCAGCAGTTTGGACCTGACCGACAGGGCTAGGGCTAGCGGGGGGGCCTCATATACGCAGTATTTT. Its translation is CASSLDLTDRARASGGASYTQYF.

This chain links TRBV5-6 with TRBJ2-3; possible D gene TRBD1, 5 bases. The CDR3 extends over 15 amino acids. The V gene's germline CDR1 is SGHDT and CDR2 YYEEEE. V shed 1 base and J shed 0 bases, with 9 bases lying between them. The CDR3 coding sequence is TGTGCCAGCAGCTTGCTGACAGATAGCACAGATACGCAGTATTTT. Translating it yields CASSLLTDSTDTQYF.

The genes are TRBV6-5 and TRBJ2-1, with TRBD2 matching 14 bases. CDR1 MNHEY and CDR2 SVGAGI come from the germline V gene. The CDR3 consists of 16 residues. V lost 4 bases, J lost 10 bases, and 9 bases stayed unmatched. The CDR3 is CASSSGTSGGAGEQFF. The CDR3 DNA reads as TGTGCCAGCAGTTCTGGGACTAGCGGGGGCGCGGGGGAGCAGTTCTTC.

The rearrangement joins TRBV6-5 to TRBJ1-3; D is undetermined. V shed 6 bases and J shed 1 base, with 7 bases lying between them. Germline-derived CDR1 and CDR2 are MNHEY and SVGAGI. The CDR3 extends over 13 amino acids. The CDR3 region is CASSPQSGNTIYF. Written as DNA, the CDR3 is TGTGCCAGCAGCCCCCAGTCTGGAAACACCATATATTTT.

CDR3 amino acids: CASSVGQGVENTEAFF. In DNA form, the CDR3 reads TGTGCCAGCAGCGTAGGACAGGGGGTGGAGAACACTGAAGCTTTCTTT. The V gene is TRBV9, the J gene TRBJ1-1; 9 bases line up with TRBD1. CDR3 size: 16 residues. Germline CDR1 SGDLS, CDR2 YYNGEE. V shed 0 bases and J 1 base; nucleotides not matched to a gene: 4.

The CDR3 reads CASRLAGVETQYF. The CDR3 DNA reads as TGTGCCAGCAGACTAGCGGGGGTAGAGACCCAGTACTTC. V gene TRBV28 combines with J gene TRBJ2-5; 11 bases are shared with TRBD2. V lost 6 bases to trimming and J lost 4 bases; unmatched junction nucleotides: 1. CDR3 size: 13 residues. CDR1 and CDR2 (germline): MDHEN, SYDVKM.

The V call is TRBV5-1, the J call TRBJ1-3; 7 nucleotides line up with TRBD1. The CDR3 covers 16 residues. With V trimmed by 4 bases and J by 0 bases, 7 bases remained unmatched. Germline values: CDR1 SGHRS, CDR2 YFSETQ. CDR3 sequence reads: CASSQGQSPSGNTIYF. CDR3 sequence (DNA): TGCGCCAGCAGCCAGGGACAGTCTCCCTCTGGAAACACCATATATTTT.

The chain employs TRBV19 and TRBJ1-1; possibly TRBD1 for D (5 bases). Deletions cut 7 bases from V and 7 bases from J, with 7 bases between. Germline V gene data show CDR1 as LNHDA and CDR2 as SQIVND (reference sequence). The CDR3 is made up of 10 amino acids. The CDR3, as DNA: TGTGCCAGTATGGGGGGTGAAGCTTTCTTT. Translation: CASMGGEAFF.

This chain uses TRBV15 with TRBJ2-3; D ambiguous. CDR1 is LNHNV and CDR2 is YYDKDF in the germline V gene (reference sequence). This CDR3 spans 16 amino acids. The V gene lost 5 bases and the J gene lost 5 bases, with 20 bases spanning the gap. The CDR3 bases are TGTGCCACCAGCCTAAAACTACAAGGATTGGGAGATACGCAGTATTTT. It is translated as CATSLKLQGLGDTQYF.